This T cell receptor (beta chain) came from a study of blood T cell repertoires in COVID-19. Assay used: immunoSEQ multiplex PCR; TCRdb lists only in-frame clones, some missing. The sample holds 59,000 or so clones, around 84% seen once. CDR1 is KGHSH, CDR2 LQKENI, per germline. Between the trimmed V and J ends, which lost 3 bases and 8 bases, there was a span of 28 bases. The CDR3 runs to 19 residues. This chain connects TRBV18 to TRBJ1-4; weak D call: TRBD1 (6 bases). The source is a man in his sixties with acute or convalescent COVID-19. The sample consisted of peripheral blood. The DNA of the CDR3 is TGTGCCAGCTCACCCCAGACAGGCCGAACCACCTCAGGCAAAGAAAAACTGTTTTTT. It encodes CASSPQTGRTTSGKEKLFF.